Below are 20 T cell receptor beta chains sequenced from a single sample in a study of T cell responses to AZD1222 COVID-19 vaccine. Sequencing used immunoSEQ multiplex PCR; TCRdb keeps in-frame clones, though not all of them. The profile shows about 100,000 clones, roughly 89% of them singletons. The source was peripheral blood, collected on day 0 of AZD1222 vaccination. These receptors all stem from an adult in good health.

CDR3 sequence (DNA): TGCGCCAGCAGCTTGGGACAGGGGGCTCTTGTGGAACTGTTTTTT. Translation: CASSLGQGALVELFF. The gene calls are TRBV5-1 and TRBJ1-4; 10 bases are shared with TRBD1. Germline assignment: CDR1 SGHRS and CDR2 YFSETQ. V shed 0 bases and J 12 bases; nucleotides not matched to a gene: 8. The CDR3 is 15 amino acids.

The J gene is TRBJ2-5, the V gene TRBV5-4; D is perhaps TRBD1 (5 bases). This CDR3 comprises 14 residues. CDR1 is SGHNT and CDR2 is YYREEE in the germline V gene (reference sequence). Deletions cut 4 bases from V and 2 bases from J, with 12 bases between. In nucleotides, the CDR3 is TGTGCCAGCAGCCTCACCCGACAGCAAGAGACCCAGTACTTC. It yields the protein CASSLTRQQETQYF.

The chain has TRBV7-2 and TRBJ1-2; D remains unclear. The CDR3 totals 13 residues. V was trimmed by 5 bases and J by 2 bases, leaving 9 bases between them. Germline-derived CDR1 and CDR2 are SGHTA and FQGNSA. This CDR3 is CASSPGVNYGYTF. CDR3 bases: TGTGCCAGCAGCCCTGGGGTCAACTATGGCTACACCTTC.

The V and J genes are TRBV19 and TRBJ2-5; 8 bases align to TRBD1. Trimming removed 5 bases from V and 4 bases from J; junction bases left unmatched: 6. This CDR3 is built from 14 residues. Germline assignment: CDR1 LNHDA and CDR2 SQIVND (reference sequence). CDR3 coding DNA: TGTGCCAGTAGTCCTTGGACAGGGAGAGAGACCCAGTACTTC. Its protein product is CASSPWTGRETQYF.

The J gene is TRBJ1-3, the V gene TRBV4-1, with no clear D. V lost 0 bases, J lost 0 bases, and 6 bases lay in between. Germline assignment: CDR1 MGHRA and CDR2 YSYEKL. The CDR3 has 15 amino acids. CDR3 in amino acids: CASSQDVNSGNTIYF. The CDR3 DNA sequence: TGCGCCAGCAGCCAAGACGTCAACTCTGGAAACACCATATATTTT.

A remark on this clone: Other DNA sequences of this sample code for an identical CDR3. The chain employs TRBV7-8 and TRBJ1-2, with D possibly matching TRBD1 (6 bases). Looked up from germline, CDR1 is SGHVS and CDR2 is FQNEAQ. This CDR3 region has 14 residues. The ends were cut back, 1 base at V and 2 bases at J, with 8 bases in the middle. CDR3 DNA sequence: TGTGCCAGCAGCTTAGGAGGGGGGAACTATGGCTACACCTTC. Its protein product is CASSLGGGNYGYTF.

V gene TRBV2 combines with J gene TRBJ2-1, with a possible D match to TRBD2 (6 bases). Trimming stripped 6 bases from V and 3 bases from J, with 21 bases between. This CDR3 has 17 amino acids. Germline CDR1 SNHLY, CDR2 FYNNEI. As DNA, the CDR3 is TGTGCCAGCAGAGATGGGAACCGGGACTTGCTCTACAATGAGCAGTTCTTC. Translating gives CASRDGNRDLLYNEQFF.

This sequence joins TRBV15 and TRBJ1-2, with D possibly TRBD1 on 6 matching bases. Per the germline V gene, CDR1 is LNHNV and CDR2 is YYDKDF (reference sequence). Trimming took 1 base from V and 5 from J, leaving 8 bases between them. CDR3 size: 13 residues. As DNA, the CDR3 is TGTGCCACCAGCAGAGCCGGACAGTATGGCTACACCTTC. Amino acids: CATSRAGQYGYTF.

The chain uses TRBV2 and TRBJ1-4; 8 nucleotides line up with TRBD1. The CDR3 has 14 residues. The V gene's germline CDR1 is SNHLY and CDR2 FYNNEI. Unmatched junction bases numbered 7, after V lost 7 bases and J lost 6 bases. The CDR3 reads CASNYADRDEKLFF. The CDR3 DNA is TGTGCCAGCAATTATGCGGACAGGGATGAAAAACTGTTTTTT.

The CDR3 protein is CASSIRDTPNTEAFF. The CDR3 DNA reads TGTGCCAGTAGTATAAGGGACACGCCGAACACTGAAGCTTTCTTT. This rearrangement joins TRBV19 to TRBJ1-1, with D possibly being TRBD1 (6 bases). The CDR3 consists of 15 residues. Germline V gene sequence: CDR1 LNHDA, CDR2 SQIVND (reference sequence). Trimming removed 2 bases from V and 1 base from J, with 11 bases in between.

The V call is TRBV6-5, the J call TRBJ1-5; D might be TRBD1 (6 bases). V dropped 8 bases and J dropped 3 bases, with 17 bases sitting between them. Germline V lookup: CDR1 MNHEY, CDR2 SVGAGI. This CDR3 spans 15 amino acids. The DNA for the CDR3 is TGTGCCAGCCCCCACGGGGACACCTTCAATCAGCCCCAGCATTTT. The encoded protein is CASPHGDTFNQPQHF.

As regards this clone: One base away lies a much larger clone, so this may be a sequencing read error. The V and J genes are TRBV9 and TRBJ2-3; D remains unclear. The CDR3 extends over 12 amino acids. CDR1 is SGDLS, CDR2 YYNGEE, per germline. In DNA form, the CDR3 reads TGTACCAGCACCCGCTCCACAGATACGCAGTATTTT. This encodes CTSTRSTDTQYF.

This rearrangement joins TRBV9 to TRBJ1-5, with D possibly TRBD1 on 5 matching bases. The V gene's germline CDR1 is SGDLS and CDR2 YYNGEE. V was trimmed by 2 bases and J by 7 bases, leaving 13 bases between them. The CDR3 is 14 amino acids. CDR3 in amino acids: CASSVGPIGQPQHF. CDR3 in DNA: TGTGCCAGCAGCGTGGGACCTATAGGGCAGCCCCAGCATTTT.

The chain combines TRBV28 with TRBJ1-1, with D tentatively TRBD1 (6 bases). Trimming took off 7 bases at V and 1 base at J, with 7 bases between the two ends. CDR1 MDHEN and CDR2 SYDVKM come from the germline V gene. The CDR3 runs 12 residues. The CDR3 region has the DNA TGTGCCAGCACGGACAGGAACACTGAAGCTTTCTTT. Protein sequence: CASTDRNTEAFF. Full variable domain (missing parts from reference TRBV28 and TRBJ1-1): DVKVTQSSRYLVKRTGEKVFLECVQDMDHENMFWYRQDPGLGLRLIYFSYDVKMKEKGDIPEGYSVSREKKERFSLILESASTNQTSMYLCASTDRNTEAFFGQGTRLTVV.

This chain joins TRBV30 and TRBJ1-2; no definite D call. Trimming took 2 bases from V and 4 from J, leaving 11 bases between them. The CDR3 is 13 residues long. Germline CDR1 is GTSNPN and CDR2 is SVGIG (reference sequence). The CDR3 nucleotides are TGTGCCTGGAGTCCTCCACTCCTCTATGGCTACACCTTC. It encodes CAWSPPLLYGYTF. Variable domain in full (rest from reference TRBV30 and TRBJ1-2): SQTIHQWPATLVQPVGSPLSLECTVEGTSNPNLYWYRQAAGRGLQLLFYSVGIGQISSEVPQNLSASRPQDRQFILSSKKLLLSDSGFYLCAWSPPLLYGYTFGSGTRLTVV.

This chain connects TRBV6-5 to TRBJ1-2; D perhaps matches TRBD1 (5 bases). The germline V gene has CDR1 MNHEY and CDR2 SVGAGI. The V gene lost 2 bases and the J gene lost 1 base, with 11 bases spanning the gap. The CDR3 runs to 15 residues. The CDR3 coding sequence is TGTGCCAGCAGTTACCTAGGGGAAGGTAACTATGGCTACACCTTC. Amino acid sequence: CASSYLGEGNYGYTF.

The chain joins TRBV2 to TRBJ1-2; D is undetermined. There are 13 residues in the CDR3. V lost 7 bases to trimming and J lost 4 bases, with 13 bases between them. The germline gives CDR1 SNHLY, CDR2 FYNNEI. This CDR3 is CASKATVIYGYTF. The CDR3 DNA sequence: TGTGCCAGCAAAGCGACGGTGATCTATGGCTACACCTTC.

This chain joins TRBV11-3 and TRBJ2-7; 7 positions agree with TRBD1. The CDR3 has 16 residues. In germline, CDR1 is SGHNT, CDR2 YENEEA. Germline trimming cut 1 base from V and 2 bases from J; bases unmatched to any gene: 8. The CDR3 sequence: CASSLVWDRNTYEQYF. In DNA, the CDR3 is TGTGCCAGCAGCTTAGTATGGGACAGAAATACCTACGAGCAGTACTTC. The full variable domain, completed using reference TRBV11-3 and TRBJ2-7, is EAGVVQSPRYKIIEKKQPVAFWCNPISGHNTLYWYLQNLGQGPELLIRYENEEAVDDSQLPKDRFSAERLKGVDSTLKIQPAELGDSAVYLCASSLVWDRNTYEQYFGPGTRLTVT.

CDR3 sequence (DNA): TGTGCCAGCTCACGGACAGACGGGGAGCTGTTTTTT. Its translation: CASSRTDGELFF. The V and J genes are TRBV18 and TRBJ2-2, with a weak D call TRBD1 (6 bases). The CDR3 is 12 amino acids. Germline V gives CDR1 KGHSH, CDR2 LQKENI. The V and J ends lost 4 bases and 7 bases respectively, with 7 bases between them.

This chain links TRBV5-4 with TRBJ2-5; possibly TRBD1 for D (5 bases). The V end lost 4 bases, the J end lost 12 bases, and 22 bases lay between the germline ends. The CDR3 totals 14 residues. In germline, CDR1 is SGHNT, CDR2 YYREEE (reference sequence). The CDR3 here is CASSQGVTPGVEYF. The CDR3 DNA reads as TGTGCCAGCAGCCAAGGGGTAACACCCGGAGTGGAGTACTTC.